A selection of T cell receptor beta chains follows, all from one sample in a study of blood T cells in healthy people across ages. TCRdb re-derived calls from the 5' RACE reads in MiXCR, one entry per CDR3 protein. Among roughly 1,500,000 distinct CDR3 sequences listed, about 35% were seen once. Material for sequencing was blood. The receptor set was obtained from a woman aged 25 to 39 in good health. CDR3s include the opening cysteine and the closing phenylalanine or tryptophan. The D gene is left open where the match is weak. Some rows mark clone size as missing; the rest say once, few, many or name a class of expanded clone.

size: many; V: TRBV6-2/TRBV6-3; J: TRBJ2-3; D: TRBD2; DNA: TGTGCCAGCAGTGACCCCGGGACTAGCCTCACAGATACGCAGTATTTT; CDR3: CASSDPGTSLTDTQYF
size: few; V: TRBV12-3/TRBV12-4; J: TRBJ1-1; D: -; DNA: TGTGCCAGCAAATGGGTGGAGAACACTGAAGCTTTCTTT; CDR3: CASKWVENTEAFF
size: many; V: TRBV29-1; J: TRBJ2-5; D: -; DNA: TGCAGCGTCGCCTCGGGACTGGGTAAAGAGACCCAGTACTTC; CDR3: CSVASGLGKETQYF
size: -; V: TRBV28; J: TRBJ2-3; D: -; DNA: TGTGCCAGCAGTTCCCGAGACTATTCGAGGTATTTT; CDR3: CASSSRDYSRYF
size: -; V: TRBV28; J: TRBJ2-5; D: -; DNA: TGTGCCAGCAGAATAAGGGCGGGCCAAGAGACCCAGTACTTC; CDR3: CASRIRAGQETQYF
size: -; V: TRBV7-9; J: TRBJ2-1; D: TRBD2; DNA: TGTGCCAGCAGCCAATGGACTAGCATTGAGCAGTTCTTC; CDR3: CASSQWTSIEQFF
size: -; V: TRBV7-6; J: TRBJ2-5; D: -; DNA: TGTGCCAGCAGCTTGTTAGCGGAACCTTACGGGCAGTACTTC; CDR3: CASSLLAEPYGQYF
size: -; V: TRBV5-1; J: TRBJ2-5; D: TRBD2; DNA: TGCGCCAGCAGCCCTGGGACTAGCGGGATGGAAGAGGTGTACTTC; CDR3: CASSPGTSGMEEVYF
size: few; V: TRBV4-2; J: TRBJ1-2; D: -; DNA: TGTGCCAGCAGCCAAGGTTTACAGGTTAACTATGGCTACACCTTC; CDR3: CASSQGLQVNYGYTF
size: few; V: TRBV5-6; J: TRBJ1-2; D: -; DNA: TGTGCCAGCAGCTTGGATGGCTCCTTGGGCGGCTACACCTTC; CDR3: CASSLDGSLGGYTF
size: -; V: TRBV6-6; J: TRBJ2-1; D: -; DNA: TGTGCCAGCAGTTACGACGTTGCACCTAGCTCCTACAATGAGCAGTTCTTC; CDR3: CASSYDVAPSSYNEQFF
size: -; V: TRBV28; J: TRBJ2-1; D: -; DNA: TGTGCCAGCAGTTCCGGCCTCGAGACCGCCCCAGATGAGCAGTTCTTC; CDR3: CASSSGLETAPDEQFF
size: -; V: TRBV20-1; J: TRBJ2-7; D: -; DNA: TGCAGTGCTAGAGAGGAGGGCAGGACCTACGAGCAGTACTTC; CDR3: CSAREEGRTYEQYF
size: -; V: TRBV27; J: TRBJ2-7; D: -; DNA: TGTGCCAGCAGCTTACAGTGGACAGATTCCTACGAGCAGTACTTC; CDR3: CASSLQWTDSYEQYF
size: -; V: TRBV20-1; J: TRBJ2-7; D: TRBD2; DNA: TGCAGTGCTAGAGTCAACCGGCCTAGCGGGATGGACGAGCAGTACTTC; CDR3: CSARVNRPSGMDEQYF
size: -; V: TRBV29-1; J: TRBJ1-5; D: TRBD1; DNA: TGCAGCTTGGCACAGGGGGCGAGCAATCAGCCCCAGCATTTT; CDR3: CSLAQGASNQPQHF
size: few; V: TRBV29-1; J: TRBJ2-5; D: TRBD2; DNA: TGCGGCGTTGGTGGGACTAGCGGGAGGGGGGGGACCCAGTACTTC; CDR3: CGVGGTSGRGGTQYF
size: -; V: TRBV6-1; J: TRBJ2-7; D: -; DNA: TGTGCCCGCAGTCGACAGGACTACGAGCAGTACTTC; CDR3: CARSRQDYEQYF
size: -; V: TRBV18; J: TRBJ2-5; D: -; DNA: TGTGCCAGCTCACCAGTGACAGGAGAGACCCAGTACTTC; CDR3: CASSPVTGETQYF
size: -; V: TRBV7-9; J: TRBJ2-5; D: -; DNA: TGTGCCAGCATCTCTTTCCCTCGGGACCGGCAAGAGACCCAGTACTTC; CDR3: CASISFPRDRQETQYF
size: -; V: TRBV3-1; J: TRBJ1-6; D: -; DNA: TGTGCCAGCAGCCAAGGACTCCCACCCCTCCACTTT; CDR3: CASSQGLPPLHF
size: many; V: TRBV5-1; J: TRBJ2-3; D: -; DNA: TGCGCCAGCAGCCTGGGGAGAATTGAAGATACGCAGTATTTT; CDR3: CASSLGRIEDTQYF
size: -; V: TRBV11-2; J: TRBJ2-1; D: TRBD1; DNA: TGTGCCAGCAGTTATAACAGGGGAAACAATGAGCAGTTCTTC; CDR3: CASSYNRGNNEQFF
size: few; V: TRBV20-1; J: TRBJ1-2; D: TRBD1; DNA: TGCAGTTCAAGGCCGACAGGGCGCTGGAACTATGGCTACACCTTC; CDR3: CSSRPTGRWNYGYTF
size: -; V: TRBV15; J: TRBJ2-5; D: TRBD2; DNA: TGTGCCACCAGCAGCGCGGGACTATCCCAAGAGACCCAGTACTTC; CDR3: CATSSAGLSQETQYF
size: few; V: TRBV4-1; J: TRBJ1-5; D: -; DNA: TGCGCCAGCAGCCAAGAAAGGACGGTGGGAAGTCAGCCCCAGCATTTT; CDR3: CASSQERTVGSQPQHF
size: -; V: TRBV11-2; J: TRBJ1-2; D: -; DNA: TGTGCCAGCAGCTTAGATCCCGGGTCCAAACGTAGTGGCTACACCTTC; CDR3: CASSLDPGSKRSGYTF
size: -; V: TRBV5-1; J: TRBJ2-3; D: -; DNA: TGCGCCAGCAGCCCACTGGAGGGAGGTAGGACAGATACGCAGTATTTT; CDR3: CASSPLEGGRTDTQYF
size: -; V: TRBV10-3; J: TRBJ1-2; D: TRBD1; DNA: TGTGCCATCAGTGAGTCGTTTACAGGGGATGGCTACACCTTC; CDR3: CAISESFTGDGYTF
size: few; V: TRBV7-2; J: TRBJ1-2; D: -; DNA: TGTGCCACTCACCCAATACTCAGGGATGGCTACACCTTC; CDR3: CATHPILRDGYTF
size: few; V: TRBV11-2; J: TRBJ2-3; D: TRBD1; DNA: TGTGCCAGCCTACAGATCCCGGGACAGGGGTCCCTAGGGCGCACAGATACGCAGTATTTT; CDR3: CASLQIPGQGSLGRTDTQYF
size: -; V: TRBV11-2; J: TRBJ2-5; D: -; DNA: TGTGCCAGCAGCTTAGATCTCGACATCCTAGAGACCCAGTACTTC; CDR3: CASSLDLDILETQYF
size: many; V: TRBV7-2; J: TRBJ2-7; D: TRBD1; DNA: TGTGCCAGCAGCACACGACAGGGGTCCTACGAGCAGTACTTC; CDR3: CASSTRQGSYEQYF
size: -; V: TRBV20-1; J: TRBJ2-2; D: -; DNA: TGCAGTGCGGCCTTGGGTGCGAACACCGGGGAGCTGTTTTTT; CDR3: CSAALGANTGELFF
size: -; V: TRBV27; J: TRBJ1-2; D: -; DNA: TGTGCCAGCAGTTTTGTGCGGGGAGGCGACGGCTACACCTTC; CDR3: CASSFVRGGDGYTF
size: many; V: TRBV3-1; J: TRBJ2-7; D: -; DNA: TGTGCCAGCAGCCCTTGGACTGGTACCTACGAGCAGTACTTC; CDR3: CASSPWTGTYEQYF
size: many; V: TRBV3-1; J: TRBJ1-6; D: -; DNA: TGTGCCAGCAGCCAAGATGCCCTCGGGTATTCACCCCTCCACTTT; CDR3: CASSQDALGYSPLHF
size: -; V: TRBV12-3/TRBV12-4; J: TRBJ2-7; D: -; DNA: TGTGCCAGCAGCCTAACACTAGGGGTCTACGAGCAGTACTTC; CDR3: CASSLTLGVYEQYF
size: few; V: TRBV7-2; J: TRBJ2-7; D: -; DNA: TGTGCCAGCAGCTTCGCACCTATTTACGAGCAGTACTTC; CDR3: CASSFAPIYEQYF
size: -; V: TRBV4-1; J: TRBJ2-6; D: TRBD2; DNA: TGCGCCAGCAGCCAAGACAGAGGGACTAGCGGGAGGGCTTCTGGGGCCAACGTCCTGACTTTC; CDR3: CASSQDRGTSGRASGANVLTF
size: many; V: TRBV7-9; J: TRBJ2-1; D: TRBD1; DNA: TGTGCCAGCCACGGACAGGGAGAATATGAGCAGTTCTTC; CDR3: CASHGQGEYEQFF
size: many; V: TRBV7-9; J: TRBJ1-2; D: TRBD1; DNA: TGTGCCAGCAGCCAAGGGACAGGGGAGTATGGCTACACCTTC; CDR3: CASSQGTGEYGYTF
size: -; V: TRBV27; J: TRBJ2-5; D: -; DNA: TGTGCCAGCAGTTTAATCTGGGGAACAGGTCCAGAGACCCAGTACTTC; CDR3: CASSLIWGTGPETQYF
size: -; V: TRBV6-2/TRBV6-3; J: TRBJ1-6; D: -; DNA: TGTGCCAGCAGTTACTCAGCCGGCAGACTCTATAATTCACCCCTCCACTTT; CDR3: CASSYSAGRLYNSPLHF
size: few; V: TRBV7-9; J: TRBJ1-2; D: -; DNA: TGTGCCAGCAGCCCTAAGAAGGGGGGGGCCTTCTATGGCTACACCTTC; CDR3: CASSPKKGGAFYGYTF
size: -; V: TRBV20-1; J: TRBJ2-1; D: -; DNA: TGCAGTGCTAGTCACTGGCAACGTGGGGGTAATGAGCAGTTCTTC; CDR3: CSASHWQRGGNEQFF
size: -; V: TRBV7-3; J: TRBJ2-1; D: TRBD2; DNA: TGTGCCAGCAGCCCCGGACTAGCGGGGTTCAACTCCTACAATGAGCAGTTCTTC; CDR3: CASSPGLAGFNSYNEQFF
size: -; V: TRBV6-1; J: TRBJ1-2; D: -; DNA: TGTGCCAGCAGGGGAGACCGTTCCTATGGCTACACCTTC; CDR3: CASRGDRSYGYTF
size: few; V: TRBV12-3/TRBV12-4; J: TRBJ2-7; D: TRBD1; DNA: TGTGCCAGCAGCCGCGGGACAGGGAGTTGGGGAGAGCAGTACTTC; CDR3: CASSRGTGSWGEQYF
size: -; V: TRBV5-1; J: TRBJ2-1; D: TRBD2; DNA: TGCGCCAGCGCGACTAGCGGGAATACGCACTACAATGAGCAGTTCTTC; CDR3: CASATSGNTHYNEQFF
size: -; V: TRBV10-3; J: TRBJ1-2; D: -; DNA: TGTGCCATCAGTGAGTCTCGAGGGCAGGCCCCTGGCTACACCTTC; CDR3: CAISESRGQAPGYTF
size: few; V: TRBV2; J: TRBJ2-1; D: -; DNA: TGTGCCAGCAGCGCAGGGGCTCCCGCGAATGAGCAGTTCTTC; CDR3: CASSAGAPANEQFF
size: -; V: TRBV28; J: TRBJ2-7; D: TRBD1; DNA: TGTGCCAGCAGTGTAACCGGGACAGCCTACGAGCAGTACTTC; CDR3: CASSVTGTAYEQYF
size: many; V: TRBV12-3/TRBV12-4; J: TRBJ2-7; D: TRBD2; DNA: TGTGCCAGCAGCCGTTCGGTGAGAACTAGCGGGAGTATGTCTCCCGACGAGCAGTACTTC; CDR3: CASSRSVRTSGSMSPDEQYF
size: few; V: TRBV29-1; J: TRBJ1-4; D: -; DNA: TGCAGCGCCGGGGCGGACAGTGGTAATGAAAAACTGTTTTTT; CDR3: CSAGADSGNEKLFF
size: few; V: TRBV20-1; J: TRBJ2-3; D: -; DNA: TGCAGTGTCGGAGGCACAGGTGTTTATACGCAGTATTTT; CDR3: CSVGGTGVYTQYF
size: -; V: TRBV9; J: TRBJ2-5; D: TRBD2; DNA: TGTGCCAGCAACAAAGCGGGAGCGGGAGAGACCCAGTACTTC; CDR3: CASNKAGAGETQYF
size: -; V: TRBV5-1; J: TRBJ1-1; D: TRBD1; DNA: TGCGCCAGCAGCTCCGGGACAGGGCTCCCGAACACTGAAGCTTTCTTT; CDR3: CASSSGTGLPNTEAFF
size: -; V: TRBV5-6; J: TRBJ2-5; D: -; DNA: TGTGCCAGCAGCTTGGTTCCAGGTTATTCCCGTGGTCAAGAGACCCAGTACTTC; CDR3: CASSLVPGYSRGQETQYF
size: -; V: TRBV12-3/TRBV12-4; J: TRBJ1-2; D: TRBD1; DNA: TGTGCCAGCAGCTCACAGGCCCGGGACAGGGCTTATGGCTACACCTTC; CDR3: CASSSQARDRAYGYTF